This T cell receptor beta chain was captured in a study of shared clonotypes between healthy human individuals. The protocol was immunoSEQ multiplex PCR, while the TCRdb copy is restricted to in-frame clones and leaves out a portion. Among a few million clones listed, approximately 94% were seen once. Germline assignment: CDR1 SGHAT and CDR2 FQNNGV. This CDR3 comprises 15 residues. V gave up 0 bases and J gave up 2 bases, with 8 bases separating them. Every donor, a Caucasian adult, lived in Nashville, Tennessee. It was into CD45RA+ naive and CD45RA-negative memory subsets that the CD4+ cells were split.

This chain uses TRBV11-2 with TRBJ2-1; D remains ambiguous. The sample taken for sequencing was naive CD4+ T cells sorted from blood. Subset defined: CD45RA+ positively selected. This TCR came from a man aged 18 to 30 in good health. The chain's CDR3 is CASSLDRAAYNEQFF. The CDR3 coding sequence is TGTGCCAGCAGCTTAGACAGAGCCGCCTACAATGAGCAGTTCTTC.